The sequence of this TCR beta chain was determined in a study of follicular helper T cells after annual influenza vaccination. On the study more broadly: Sampling occurred days 0, 7 and 28 after each influenza vaccination.

The study, taken as a whole, reports: ICOS+CD38+ cTfh clonality change tracked circulating plasmablast frequency change.

Assay used: immunoSEQ multiplex PCR; TCRdb lists only in-frame clones, some missing. The data show 5,500 to 7,000 clones, with around nine tenths seen just once and around 0.69% held by the top ten. Time point described: 2015-2016 season, 7 days after influenza vaccination. Vaccine contraindications, substance abuse, HIV/AIDS, active malignancy and active illness excluded donors. Deletions cut 2 bases from V and 3 bases from J, with 22 bases between. This CDR3 is 18 amino acids long. Germline values: CDR1 SEHNR, CDR2 FQNEAQ (reference sequence). On this clone: No antigen is known for it.

The material was CXCR5+ CD38- circulating T follicular helper cells from blood, obtained 7 days after influenza vaccination. Described subset: circulating Tfh, non-naive CD4+CXCR5+PD-1+ (ICOS+CD38+ or ICOS-CD38-). This sequence joins TRBV7-9 and TRBJ1-2, with a tentative D call TRBD1 (6 bases). The clonotype comes from an adult who received the influenza vaccine. CDR3: CASSLTPRLLGADYGYTF. The CDR3, as DNA: TGTGCCAGCAGCTTAACTCCAAGGTTGTTGGGGGCTGACTATGGCTACACCTTC. The entire variable domain, with the rest obtained from reference TRBV7-9 and TRBJ1-2, is as follows: DTGVSQNPRHKITKRGQNVTFRCDPISEHNRLYWYRQTLGQGPEFLTYFQNEAQLEKSRLLSDRFSAERPKGSFSTLEIQRTEQGDSAMYLCASSLTPRLLGADYGYTFGSGTRLTVV.